This T cell receptor beta chain emerged from a study of molecular identifiers for immune sequencing clone quantification. There are 15 residues in the CDR3. As concerns this clonotype: The junction departs from the called germline gene at one end, perhaps through a read error.

TCRdb redid the calling of the PCR reads with MiXCR, one entry per CDR3 protein. The data show 45,000 to 65,000 distinct CDR3 sequences, approximately 25% seen once. This receptor was identified in a human donor in good health. Some libraries in this study had Jurkat cell RNA spiked in. The chain links TRBV12-3 or TRBV12-4 to TRBJ2-7; 7 bases map to TRBD2. Source material: naive CD8+ T cells from blood, with Jurkat cell RNA spiked in. Subset of the sample: FACS-sorted CD8+CD4-CCR7+CD45RA+ naive T cells. The CDR3 is CASGLGRVVLNEQYF. The CDR3 coding sequence is TGTGCCAGCGGTTTAGGGAGGGTTGTGCTAAACGAGCAGTACTTC.